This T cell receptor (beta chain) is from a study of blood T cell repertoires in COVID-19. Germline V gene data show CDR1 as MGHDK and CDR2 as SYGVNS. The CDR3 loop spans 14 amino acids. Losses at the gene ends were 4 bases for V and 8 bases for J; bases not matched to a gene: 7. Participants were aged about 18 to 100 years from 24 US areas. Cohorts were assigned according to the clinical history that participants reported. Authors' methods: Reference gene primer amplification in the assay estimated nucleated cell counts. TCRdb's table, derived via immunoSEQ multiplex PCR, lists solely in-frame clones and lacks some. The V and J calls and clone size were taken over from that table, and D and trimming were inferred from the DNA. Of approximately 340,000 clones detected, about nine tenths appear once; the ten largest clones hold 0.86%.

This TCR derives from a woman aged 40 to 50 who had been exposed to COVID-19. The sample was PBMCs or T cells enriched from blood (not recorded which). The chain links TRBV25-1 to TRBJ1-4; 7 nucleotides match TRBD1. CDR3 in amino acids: CASSVHRGGEKLFF. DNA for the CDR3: TGTGCCAGCAGTGTACACAGGGGAGGCGAAAAACTGTTTTTT.